The entry below describes one T cell receptor beta chain. Its antigen remains unknown. The CDR3 extends 3 residues past the end of the read, so its final part is completed from the germline J gene. The CDR3 runs 17 residues. CDR1 and CDR2 from the germline V gene are LNHDA and SQIVND (reference sequence). V trimming: 2 bases; J trimming: 3 bases; junction bases outside the gene matches: 8. Each participant carried one incident cervical HPV16 infection only. immunoSEQ multiplex PCR used an average of around 1,100 ng genomic DNA. The repertoire was sequenced with immunoSEQ multiplex PCR; TCRdb's copy has only in-frame clones and lacks some. The table for this sample gives about 20,000 clones. This record belongs to a study of T cells in women clearing cervical HPV infection. Study results and limitations: A classifier using richness and V gene abundances reached an AUC of about 0.83. Controls had more TRBV6-7 (0.16%) than cases (about 0.11%).

Sequencing was carried out using blood buffy coat. The chain recombines TRBV19 with TRBJ2-3, with 10 bases that match TRBD1. The sequence came from a woman between 18 and 69 years old with a cervical HPV16 infection that either progressed to CIN3+ or cleared (not recorded which). The CDR3 sequence is CASSIKLRDRGTDTQYF. The part of the CDR3 DNA that was read is TGTGCCAGTAGTATAAAACTTCGGGACAGGGGTACAGATACG.